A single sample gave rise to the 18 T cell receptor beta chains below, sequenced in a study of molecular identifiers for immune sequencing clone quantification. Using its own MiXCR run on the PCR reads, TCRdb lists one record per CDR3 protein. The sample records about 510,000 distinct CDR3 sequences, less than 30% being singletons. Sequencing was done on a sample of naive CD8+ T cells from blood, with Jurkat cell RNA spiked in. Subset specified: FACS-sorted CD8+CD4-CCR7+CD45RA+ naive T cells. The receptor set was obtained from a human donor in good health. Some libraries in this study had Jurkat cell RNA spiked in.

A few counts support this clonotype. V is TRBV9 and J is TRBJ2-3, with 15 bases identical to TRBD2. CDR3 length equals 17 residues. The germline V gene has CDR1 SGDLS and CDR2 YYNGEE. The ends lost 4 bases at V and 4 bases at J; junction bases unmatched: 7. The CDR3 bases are TGTGCCAGCAGCCCGAGGACTAGCGGGAGGGCGGCAGATACGCAGTATTTT. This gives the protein CASSPRTSGRAADTQYF.

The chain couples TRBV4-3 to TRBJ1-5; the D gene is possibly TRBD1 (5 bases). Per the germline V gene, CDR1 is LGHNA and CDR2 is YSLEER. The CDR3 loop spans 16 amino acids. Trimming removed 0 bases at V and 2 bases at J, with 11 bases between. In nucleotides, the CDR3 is TGCGCCAGCAGCCAAGATTTATCCAGGGGCAATCAGCCCCAGCATTTT. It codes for CASSQDLSRGNQPQHF.

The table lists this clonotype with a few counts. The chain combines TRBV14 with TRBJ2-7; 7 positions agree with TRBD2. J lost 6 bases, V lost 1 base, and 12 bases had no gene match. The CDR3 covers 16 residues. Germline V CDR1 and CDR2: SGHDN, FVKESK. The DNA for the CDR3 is TGTGCCAGCAGCCAAGGGGAGGGATCATTGCCCTTCGAGCAGTACTTC. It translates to CASSQGEGSLPFEQYF.

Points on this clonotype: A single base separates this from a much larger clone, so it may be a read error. The CDR3 protein is CATSPGASRIEKLFF. The CDR3, as DNA: TGTGCCACCAGTCCTGGGGCTTCCCGAATTGAAAAACTGTTTTTT. This chain links TRBV12-3 or TRBV12-4 with TRBJ1-4; D may be TRBD1 (5 bases). This CDR3 is built from 15 residues.

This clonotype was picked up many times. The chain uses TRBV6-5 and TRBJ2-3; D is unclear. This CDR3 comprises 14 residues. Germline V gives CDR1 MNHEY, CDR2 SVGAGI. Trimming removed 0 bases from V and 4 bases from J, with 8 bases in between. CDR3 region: CASSYSTDPDTQYF. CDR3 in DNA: TGTGCCAGCAGTTACTCGACTGATCCAGATACGCAGTATTTT.

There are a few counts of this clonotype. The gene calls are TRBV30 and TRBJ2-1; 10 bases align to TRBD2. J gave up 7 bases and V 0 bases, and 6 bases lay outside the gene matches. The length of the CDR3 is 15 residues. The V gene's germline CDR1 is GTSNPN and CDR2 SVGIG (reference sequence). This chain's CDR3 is CAWSVSAGGRNEQFF. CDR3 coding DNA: TGTGCCTGGAGTGTTTCAGCGGGGGGGCGAAATGAGCAGTTCTTC.

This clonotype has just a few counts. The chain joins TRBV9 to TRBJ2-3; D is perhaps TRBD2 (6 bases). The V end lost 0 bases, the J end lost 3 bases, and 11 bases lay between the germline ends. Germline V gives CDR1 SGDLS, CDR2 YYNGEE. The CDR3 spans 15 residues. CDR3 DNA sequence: TGTGCCAGCAGCGTAGAGGGCGGGACTACAGATACGCAGTATTTT. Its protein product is CASSVEGGTTDTQYF.

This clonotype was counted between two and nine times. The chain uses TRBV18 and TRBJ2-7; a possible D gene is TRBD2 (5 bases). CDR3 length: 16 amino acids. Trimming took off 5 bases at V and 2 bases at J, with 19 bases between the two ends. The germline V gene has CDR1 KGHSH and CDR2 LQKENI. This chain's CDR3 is CASSVTSLTAPYEQYF. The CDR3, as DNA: TGTGCCAGCTCAGTCACTAGTTTGACGGCCCCCTACGAGCAGTACTTC.

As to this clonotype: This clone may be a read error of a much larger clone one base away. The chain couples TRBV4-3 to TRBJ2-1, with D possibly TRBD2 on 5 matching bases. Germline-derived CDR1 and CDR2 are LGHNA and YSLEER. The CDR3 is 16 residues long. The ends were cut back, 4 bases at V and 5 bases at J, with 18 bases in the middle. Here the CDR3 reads CASSRHARGGNNEQFF. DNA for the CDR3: TGCGCCAGCAGCCGCCATGCGCGTGGAGGAAACAATGAGCAGTTCTTC.

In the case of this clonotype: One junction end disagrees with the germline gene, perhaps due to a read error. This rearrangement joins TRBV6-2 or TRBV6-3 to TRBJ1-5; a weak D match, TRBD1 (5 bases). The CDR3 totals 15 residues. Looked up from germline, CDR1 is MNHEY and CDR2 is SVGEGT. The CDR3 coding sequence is TGTGCCCGCAGGCCCAGGGACCTCGGGGACCAGCCCCAGCATTTT. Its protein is CARRPRDLGDQPQHF.

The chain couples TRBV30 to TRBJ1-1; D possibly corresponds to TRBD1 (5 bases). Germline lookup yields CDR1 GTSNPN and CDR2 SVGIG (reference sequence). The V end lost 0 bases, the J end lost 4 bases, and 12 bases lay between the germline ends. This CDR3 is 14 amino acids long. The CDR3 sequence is CAWSVQVDFTEAFF. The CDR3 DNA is TGTGCCTGGAGTGTACAGGTGGACTTCACTGAAGCTTTCTTT.

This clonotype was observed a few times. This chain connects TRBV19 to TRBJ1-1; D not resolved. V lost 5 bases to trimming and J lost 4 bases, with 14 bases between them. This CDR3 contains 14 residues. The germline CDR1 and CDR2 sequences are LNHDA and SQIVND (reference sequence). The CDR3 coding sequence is TGTGCCAGTAGTTCCTACGGTCCGGGCACTGAAGCTTTCTTT. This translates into CASSSYGPGTEAFF.

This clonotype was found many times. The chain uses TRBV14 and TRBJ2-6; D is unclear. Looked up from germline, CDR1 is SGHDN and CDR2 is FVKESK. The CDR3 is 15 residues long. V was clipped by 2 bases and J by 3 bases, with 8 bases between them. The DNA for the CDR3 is TGTGCCAGCAGCCAAACGAGTTATGGGGCCAACGTCCTGACTTTC. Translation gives CASSQTSYGANVLTF.

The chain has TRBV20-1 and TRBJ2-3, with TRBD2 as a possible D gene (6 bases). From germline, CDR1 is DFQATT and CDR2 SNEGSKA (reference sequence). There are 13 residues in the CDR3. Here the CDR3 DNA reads TGCAGGGCGGCCGGGAGCAGCACAGATACGCAGTATTTT. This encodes CRAAGSSTDTQYF.

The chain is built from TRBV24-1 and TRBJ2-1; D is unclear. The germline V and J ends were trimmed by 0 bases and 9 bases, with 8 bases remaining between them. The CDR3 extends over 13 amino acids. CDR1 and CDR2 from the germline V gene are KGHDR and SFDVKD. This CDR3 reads CATSDLKGSEQFF. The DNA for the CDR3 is TGTGCCACCAGTGATTTGAAGGGTAGTGAGCAGTTCTTC.

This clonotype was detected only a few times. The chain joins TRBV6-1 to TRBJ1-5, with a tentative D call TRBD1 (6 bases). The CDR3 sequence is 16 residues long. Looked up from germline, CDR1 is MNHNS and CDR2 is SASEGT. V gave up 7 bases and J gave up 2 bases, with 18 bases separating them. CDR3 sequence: CASTNKGVIGNQPQHF. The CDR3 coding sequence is TGTGCCAGCACCAATAAGGGGGTCATTGGCAATCAGCCCCAGCATTTT.

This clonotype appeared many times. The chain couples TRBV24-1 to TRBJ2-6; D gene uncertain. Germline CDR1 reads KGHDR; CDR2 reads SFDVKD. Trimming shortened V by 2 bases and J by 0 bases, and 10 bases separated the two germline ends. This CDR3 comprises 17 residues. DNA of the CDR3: TGTGCCACCAGTGATTCTGATAGGAGCTCTGGGGCCAACGTCCTGACTTTC. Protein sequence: CATSDSDRSSGANVLTF.

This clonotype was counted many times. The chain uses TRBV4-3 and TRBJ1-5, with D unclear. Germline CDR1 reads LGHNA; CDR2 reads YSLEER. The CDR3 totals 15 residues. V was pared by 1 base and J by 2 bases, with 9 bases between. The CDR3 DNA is TGCGCCAGCAGCCAAGGGTACGGAGGCAATCAGCCCCAGCATTTT. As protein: CASSQGYGGNQPQHF.